This TCR beta chain was identified in a study of cytomegalovirus exposure and HLA in healthy donors. Study summary: HLA-typed donors were the source of 86 million or so unique TCRs held in an early data release.

The study ran its PCR with 60 Vbeta and 13 Jbeta primers. Generated by immunoSEQ multiplex PCR, the TCRdb table keeps only in-frame clones and is missing some. The sample shows over 150,000 clones, approximately 80% of them seen only once. Of note for this clone: The antigen remains undetermined.

Study conclusions and caveats: Later analysis demonstrated an association between a missense DCLRE1C variant and TCR beta V- and J-gene trimming. Highest at DRB1 and lowest at HLA-C, TCR association rates differed among HLA loci in a later analysis. The study recorded over 150 TCR beta chains that were cytomegalovirus-associated.

The CDR3 consists of 15 residues. Looked up from germline, CDR1 is SNHLY and CDR2 is FYNNEI. Trimming took 5 bases from V and 1 from J; bases not matched to a gene: 3. This sequence was found in a woman in her thirties or forties in good health and CMV-seropositive. Sequencing was performed on PBMCs. The chain joins TRBV2 to TRBJ2-1, with 9 bases identical to TRBD1. This CDR3 is CASSRGQGSYNEQFF. Here the CDR3 DNA reads TGTGCCAGCAGTCGAGGACAGGGGTCCTACAATGAGCAGTTCTTC. Full variable domain (remainder filled in from reference TRBV2 and TRBJ2-1): EPEVTQTPSHQVTQMGQEVILRCVPISNHLYFYWYRQILGQKVEFLVSFYNNEISEKSEIFDDQFSVERPDGSNFTLKIRSTKLEDSAMYFCASSRGQGSYNEQFFGPGTRLTVL.